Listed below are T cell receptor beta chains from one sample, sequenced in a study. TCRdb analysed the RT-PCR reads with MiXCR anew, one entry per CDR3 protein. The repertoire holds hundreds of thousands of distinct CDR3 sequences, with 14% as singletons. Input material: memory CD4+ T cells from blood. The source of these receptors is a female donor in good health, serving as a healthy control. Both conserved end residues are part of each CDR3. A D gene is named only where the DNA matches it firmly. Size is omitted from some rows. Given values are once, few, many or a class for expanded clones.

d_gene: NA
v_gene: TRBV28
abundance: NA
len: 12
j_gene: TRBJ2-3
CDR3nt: TGTGCCAGCAGATCACCCACAGATACGCAGTATTTT
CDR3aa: CASRSPTDTQYF

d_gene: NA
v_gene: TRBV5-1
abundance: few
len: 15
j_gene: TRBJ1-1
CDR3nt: TGCGCCAGCAGCTTGACTCCCAACCTGAACACTGAAGCTTTCTTT
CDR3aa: CASSLTPNLNTEAFF

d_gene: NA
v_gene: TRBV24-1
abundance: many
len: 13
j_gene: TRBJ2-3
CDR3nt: TGTGCCACCAGTGTTGGCTCGACAGATACGCAGTATTTT
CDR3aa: CATSVGSTDTQYF

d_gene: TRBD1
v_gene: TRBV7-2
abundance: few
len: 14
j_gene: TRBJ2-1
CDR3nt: TGTGCCAGCAGCTACGACAGGGCTTTGAATGAGCAGTTCTTC
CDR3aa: CASSYDRALNEQFF

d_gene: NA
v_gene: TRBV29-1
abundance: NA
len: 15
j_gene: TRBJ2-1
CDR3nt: TGCAGCGTTGACGGGACAACCGAACACTACAATGAGCAGTTCTTC
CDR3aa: CSVDGTTEHYNEQFF

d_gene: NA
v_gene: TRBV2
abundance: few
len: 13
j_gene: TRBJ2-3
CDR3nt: TGTGCCAACCCCAGGGAGCACACAGATACGCAGTATTTT
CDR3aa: CANPREHTDTQYF

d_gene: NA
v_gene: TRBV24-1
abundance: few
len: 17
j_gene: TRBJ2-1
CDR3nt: TGTGCCACCAGTGATTTGGGACGCGGGGAGACATACAATGAGCAGTTCTTC
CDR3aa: CATSDLGRGETYNEQFF

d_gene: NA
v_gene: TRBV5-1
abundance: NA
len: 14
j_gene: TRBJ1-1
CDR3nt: TGCGCCAGCAGCTCCGAAGGGTTGAACACTGAAGCTTTCTTT
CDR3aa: CASSSEGLNTEAFF

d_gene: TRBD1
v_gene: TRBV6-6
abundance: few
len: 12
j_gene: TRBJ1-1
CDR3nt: TGTGCCAGCAGACTCGGACAGGGGGAAGCTTTCTTT
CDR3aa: CASRLGQGEAFF

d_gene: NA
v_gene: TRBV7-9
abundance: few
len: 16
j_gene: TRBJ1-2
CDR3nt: TGTGCCAGCAGCCCTGGGGGGGGCCAAGCTAACTATGGCTACACCTTC
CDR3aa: CASSPGGGQANYGYTF

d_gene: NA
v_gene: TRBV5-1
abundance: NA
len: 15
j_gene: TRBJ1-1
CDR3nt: TGCGCCAGCAGCTGGGGGGGTGGAGGGGGAACTGAAGCTTTCTTT
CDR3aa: CASSWGGGGGTEAFF

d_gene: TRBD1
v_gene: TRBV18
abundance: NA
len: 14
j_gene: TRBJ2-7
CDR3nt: TGTGCCAGCTCACCAACAGGGGTGCTCCGCGAGCAGTACTTC
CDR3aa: CASSPTGVLREQYF

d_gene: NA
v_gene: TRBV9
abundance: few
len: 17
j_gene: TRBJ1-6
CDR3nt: TGTGCCAGCAGCCCGAAGATGGGGGCCGCGTATAATTCACCCCTCCACTTT
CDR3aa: CASSPKMGAAYNSPLHF

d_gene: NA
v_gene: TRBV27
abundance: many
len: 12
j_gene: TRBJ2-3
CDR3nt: TGTGCCAGCAGGCGGTCACCAGATACGCAGTATTTT
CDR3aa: CASRRSPDTQYF

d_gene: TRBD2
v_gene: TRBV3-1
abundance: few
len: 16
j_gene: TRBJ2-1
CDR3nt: TGTGCCAGCAGCCAAGATCTAGCGGGGGGCTCGAATGAGCAGTTCTTC
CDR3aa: CASSQDLAGGSNEQFF

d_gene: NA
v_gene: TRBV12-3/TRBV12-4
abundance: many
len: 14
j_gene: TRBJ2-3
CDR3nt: TGTGCCAGCAGCCTCGGGGGGCGGGCAGATACGCAGTATTTT
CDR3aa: CASSLGGRADTQYF

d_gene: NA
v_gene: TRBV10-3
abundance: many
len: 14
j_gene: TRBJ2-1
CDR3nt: TGTGCCATCAACAGCGGCCACTCCTACAATGAGCAGTTCTTC
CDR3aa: CAINSGHSYNEQFF

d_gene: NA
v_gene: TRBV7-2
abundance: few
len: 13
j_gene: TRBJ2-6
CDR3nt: TGTGCCATCCAAACGTCTGGGGCCAACGTCCTGACTTTC
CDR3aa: CAIQTSGANVLTF

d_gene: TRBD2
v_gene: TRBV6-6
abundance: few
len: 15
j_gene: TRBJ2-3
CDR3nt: TGTGCCAGCAGTACACGAGCGGGGGGCACAGATACGCAGTATTTT
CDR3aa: CASSTRAGGTDTQYF

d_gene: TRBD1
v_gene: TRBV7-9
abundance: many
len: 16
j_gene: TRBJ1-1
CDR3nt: TGTGCCAGCAGCCTGGGACAGGGGGCGTTGGACACTGAAGCTTTCTTT
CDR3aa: CASSLGQGALDTEAFF

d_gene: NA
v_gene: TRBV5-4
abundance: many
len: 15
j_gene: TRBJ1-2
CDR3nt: TGTGCCAGCAGCTTGTCAGCCTCCAATATTGAGGGCTACACCTTC
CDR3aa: CASSLSASNIEGYTF

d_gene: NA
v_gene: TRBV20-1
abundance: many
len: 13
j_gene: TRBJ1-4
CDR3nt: TGCAGTGGATTGAGCCCCCAAGGGGAAAAACTGTTTTTT
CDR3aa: CSGLSPQGEKLFF

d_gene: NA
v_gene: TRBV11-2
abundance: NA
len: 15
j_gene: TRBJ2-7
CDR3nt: TGTGCCAGCAGCAGCTCCCCCGGGGTCGAATACGAGCAGTACTTC
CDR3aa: CASSSSPGVEYEQYF

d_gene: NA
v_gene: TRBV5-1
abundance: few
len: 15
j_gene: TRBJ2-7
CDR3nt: TGCGCCAGCAGCTCCGGGACTCTCAGCATGGACGAGCAGTACTTC
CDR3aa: CASSSGTLSMDEQYF

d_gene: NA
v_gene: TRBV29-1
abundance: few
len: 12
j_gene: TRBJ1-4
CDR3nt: TGCAGCGTCGCGGGTCCTAATGAAAAACTGTTTTTT
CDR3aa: CSVAGPNEKLFF